This T cell receptor (beta chain) was sequenced in a study of cytomegalovirus exposure and HLA in healthy donors. Study-level information: The Caucasian-associated ancestry cluster held over 65% of roughly 370 genotyped donors.

Primers for the PCR totalled 60 Vbeta and 13 Jbeta. The assay was immunoSEQ multiplex PCR, and TCRdb's table has in-frame clones only and misses some. The sample lists under 200,000 clones, roughly 79% seen once, with roughly 7.3% in the top ten. V trimming: 1 base; J trimming: 2 bases; junction bases outside the gene matches: 6. Germline values: CDR1 SGHRS, CDR2 YFSETQ. The CDR3 length is 17 residues. The receptor was isolated from a male donor in good health and CMV-seropositive. Sequencing used PBMCs. This sequence joins TRBV5-1 and TRBJ2-3, with TRBD2 matching 11 bases. The CDR3 reads CASSLWGTSGYTDTQYF. Written as DNA, the CDR3 is TGCGCCAGCAGCTTGTGGGGGACTAGCGGTTACACAGATACGCAGTATTTT.